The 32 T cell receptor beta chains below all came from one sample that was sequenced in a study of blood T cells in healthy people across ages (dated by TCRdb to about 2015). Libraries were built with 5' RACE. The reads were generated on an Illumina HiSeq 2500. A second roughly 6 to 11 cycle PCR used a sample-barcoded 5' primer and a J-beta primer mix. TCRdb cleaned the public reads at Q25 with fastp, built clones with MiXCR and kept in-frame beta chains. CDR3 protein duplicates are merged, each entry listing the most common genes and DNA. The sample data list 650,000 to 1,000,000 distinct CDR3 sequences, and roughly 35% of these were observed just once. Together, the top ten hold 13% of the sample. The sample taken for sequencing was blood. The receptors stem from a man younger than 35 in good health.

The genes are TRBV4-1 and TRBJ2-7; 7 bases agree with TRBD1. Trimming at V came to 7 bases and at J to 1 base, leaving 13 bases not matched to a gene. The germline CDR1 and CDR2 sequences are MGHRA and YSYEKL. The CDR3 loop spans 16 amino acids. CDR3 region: CASTPIPGTASYEQYF. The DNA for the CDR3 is TGCGCCAGCACCCCCATACCCGGGACAGCTTCCTACGAGCAGTACTTC.

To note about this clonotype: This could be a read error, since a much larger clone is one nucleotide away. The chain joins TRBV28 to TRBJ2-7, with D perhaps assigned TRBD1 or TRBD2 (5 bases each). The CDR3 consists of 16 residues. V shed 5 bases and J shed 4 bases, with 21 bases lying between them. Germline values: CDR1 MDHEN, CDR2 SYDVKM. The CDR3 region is CASSPGPHGARYEQYF. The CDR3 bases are TGTGCCAGCAGTCCGGGACCCCATGGAGCCCGATACGAGCAGTACTTC.

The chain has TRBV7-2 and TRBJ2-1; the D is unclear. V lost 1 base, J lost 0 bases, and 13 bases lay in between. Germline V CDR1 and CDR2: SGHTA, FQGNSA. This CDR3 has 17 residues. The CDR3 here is CASSLVAADSSYNEQFF. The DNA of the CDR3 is TGTGCCAGCAGCTTAGTCGCGGCAGATAGCTCCTACAATGAGCAGTTCTTC. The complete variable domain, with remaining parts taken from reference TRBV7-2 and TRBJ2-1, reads GAGVSQSPSNKVTEKGKDVELRCDPISGHTALYWYRQSLGQGLEFLIYFQGNSAPDKSGLPSDRFSAERTGGSVSTLTIQRTQQEDSAVYLCASSLVAADSSYNEQFFGPGTRLTVL.

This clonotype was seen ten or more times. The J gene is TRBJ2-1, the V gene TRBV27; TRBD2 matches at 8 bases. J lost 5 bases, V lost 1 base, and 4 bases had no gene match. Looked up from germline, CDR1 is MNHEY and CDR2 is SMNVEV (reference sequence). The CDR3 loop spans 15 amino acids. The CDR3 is CASSLWGLGNNEQFF. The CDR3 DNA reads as TGTGCCAGCAGTTTATGGGGACTAGGCAACAATGAGCAGTTCTTC.

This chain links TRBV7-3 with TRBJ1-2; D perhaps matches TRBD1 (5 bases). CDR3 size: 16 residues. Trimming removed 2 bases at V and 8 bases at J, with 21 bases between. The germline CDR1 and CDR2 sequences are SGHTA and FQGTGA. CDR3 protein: CASSLVQVASPDGYTF. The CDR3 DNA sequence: TGTGCCAGCAGCTTAGTACAGGTGGCGTCCCCGGACGGCTACACCTTC. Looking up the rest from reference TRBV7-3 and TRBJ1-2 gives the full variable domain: GAGVSQTPSNKVTEKGKYVELRCDPISGHTALYWYRQSLGQGPEFLIYFQGTGAADDSGLPNDRFFAVRPEGSVSTLKIQRTERGDSAVYLCASSLVQVASPDGYTFGSGTRLTVV.

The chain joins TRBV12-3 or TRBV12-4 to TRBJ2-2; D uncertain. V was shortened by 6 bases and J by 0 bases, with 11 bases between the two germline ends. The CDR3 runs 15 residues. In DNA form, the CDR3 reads TGTGCCAGCAGCTCCGGGCCGTCGAACACCGGGGAGCTGTTTTTT. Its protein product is CASSSGPSNTGELFF.

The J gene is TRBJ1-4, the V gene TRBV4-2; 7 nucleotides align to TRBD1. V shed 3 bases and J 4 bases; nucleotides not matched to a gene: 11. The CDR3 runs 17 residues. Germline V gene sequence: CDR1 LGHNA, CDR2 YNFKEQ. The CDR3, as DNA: TGTGCCAGCAGCCAGGACGCTTTCGGGGACAGTAATGAAAAACTGTTTTTT. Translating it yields CASSQDAFGDSNEKLFF.

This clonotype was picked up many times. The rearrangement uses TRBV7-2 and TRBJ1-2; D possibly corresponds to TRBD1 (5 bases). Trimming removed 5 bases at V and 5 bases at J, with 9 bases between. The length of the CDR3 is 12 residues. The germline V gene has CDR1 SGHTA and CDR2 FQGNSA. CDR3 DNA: TGTGCCAGCAGCCCGACAGTTTATGGCTACACCTTC. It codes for CASSPTVYGYTF.

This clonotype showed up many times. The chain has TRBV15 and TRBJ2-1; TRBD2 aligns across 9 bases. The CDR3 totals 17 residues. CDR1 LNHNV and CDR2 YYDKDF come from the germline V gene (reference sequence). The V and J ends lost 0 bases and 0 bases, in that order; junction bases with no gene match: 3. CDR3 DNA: TGTGCCACCAGCAGAGATGCGGGGGGGAGCTCCTACAATGAGCAGTTCTTC. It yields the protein CATSRDAGGSSYNEQFF.

The CDR3 spells CSVVPGDGSPLHF. DNA for the CDR3: TGCAGCGTTGTGCCAGGCGACGGTTCACCCCTCCACTTT. The chain carries TRBV29-1 and TRBJ1-6; D remains unclear. The CDR3 loop spans 13 amino acids. The germline V and J ends were trimmed by 4 bases and 9 bases, with 13 bases remaining between them. The germline gives CDR1 SQVTM, CDR2 ANQGSEA.

Here the CDR3 reads CASSQPRRGQQPQHF. The CDR3 DNA follows: TGCGCCAGCAGCCAACCGCGGCGGGGTCAACAGCCCCAGCATTTT. The chain is built from TRBV4-1 and TRBJ1-5; no reliable D call. Trimming left V 2 bases short and J 7 bases short, with 15 bases between. The germline V gene has CDR1 MGHRA and CDR2 YSYEKL. The CDR3 has 15 amino acids.

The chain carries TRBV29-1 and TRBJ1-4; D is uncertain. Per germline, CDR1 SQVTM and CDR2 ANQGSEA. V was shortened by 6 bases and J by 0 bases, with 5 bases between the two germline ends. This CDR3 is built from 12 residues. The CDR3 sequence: CSVSATNEKLFF. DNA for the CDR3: TGCAGCGTCAGTGCAACTAATGAAAAACTGTTTTTT.

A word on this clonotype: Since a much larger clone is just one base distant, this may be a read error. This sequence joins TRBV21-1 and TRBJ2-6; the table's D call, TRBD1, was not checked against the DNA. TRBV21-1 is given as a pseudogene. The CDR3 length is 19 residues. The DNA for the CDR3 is TGTGCCAGCGGCAAAGGGAATGGACAGGGGGCATCTGGGGCCAACGTCCTGACTTTC. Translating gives CASGKGNGQGASGANVLTF.

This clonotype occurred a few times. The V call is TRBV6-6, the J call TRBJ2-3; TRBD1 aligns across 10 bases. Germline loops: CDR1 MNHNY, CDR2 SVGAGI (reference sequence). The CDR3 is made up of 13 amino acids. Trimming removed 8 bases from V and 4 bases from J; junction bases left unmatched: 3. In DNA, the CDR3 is TGTGCCAGCGGACAGGGGGGGTCAGATACGCAGTATTTT. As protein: CASGQGGSDTQYF.

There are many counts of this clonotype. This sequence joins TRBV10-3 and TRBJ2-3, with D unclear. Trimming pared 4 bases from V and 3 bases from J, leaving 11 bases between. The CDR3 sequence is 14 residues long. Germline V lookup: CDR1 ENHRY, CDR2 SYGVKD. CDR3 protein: CAISAVAETDTQYF. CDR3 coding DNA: TGTGCCATCAGTGCGGTAGCCGAGACAGATACGCAGTATTTT.

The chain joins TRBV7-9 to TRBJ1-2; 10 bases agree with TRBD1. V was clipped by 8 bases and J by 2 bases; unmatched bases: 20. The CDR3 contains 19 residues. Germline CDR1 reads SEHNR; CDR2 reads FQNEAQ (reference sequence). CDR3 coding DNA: TGTGCCAGCGGTGGCCGACCGGGGGCGACAGGGGGCGAGAACTATGGCTACACCTTC. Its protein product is CASGGRPGATGGENYGYTF.

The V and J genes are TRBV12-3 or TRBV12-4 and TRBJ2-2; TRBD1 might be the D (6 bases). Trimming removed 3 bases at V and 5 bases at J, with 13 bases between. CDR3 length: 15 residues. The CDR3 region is CASSLGARRTGELFF. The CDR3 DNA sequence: TGTGCCAGCAGTTTGGGGGCGCGAAGGACCGGGGAGCTGTTTTTT.

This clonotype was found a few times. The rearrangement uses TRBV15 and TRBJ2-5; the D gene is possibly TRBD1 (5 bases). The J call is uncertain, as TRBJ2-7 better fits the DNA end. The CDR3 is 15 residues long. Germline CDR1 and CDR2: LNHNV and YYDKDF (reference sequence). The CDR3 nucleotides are TGTGCCACCAGCAGAGATTGGCAGGGTACCTACGAGCAGTACTTC. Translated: CATSRDWQGTYEQYF.

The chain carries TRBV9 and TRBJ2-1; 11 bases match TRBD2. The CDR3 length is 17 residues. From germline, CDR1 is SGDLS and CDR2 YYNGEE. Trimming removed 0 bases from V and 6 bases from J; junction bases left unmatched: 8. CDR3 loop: CASSVGIAGGSGNEQFF. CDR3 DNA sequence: TGTGCCAGCAGCGTAGGAATAGCGGGGGGGTCGGGCAATGAGCAGTTCTTC. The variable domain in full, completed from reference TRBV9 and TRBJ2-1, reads DSGVTQTPKHLITATGQRVTLRCSPRSGDLSVYWYQQSLDQGLQFLIQYYNGEERAKGNILERFSAQQFPDLHSELNLSSLELGDSALYFCASSVGIAGGSGNEQFFGPGTRLTVL.

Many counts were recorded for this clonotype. CDR3 protein: CASTKLAAYTQETQYF. Here the CDR3 DNA reads TGTGCCAGCACCAAACTAGCGGCGTACACCCAAGAGACCCAGTACTTC. The chain has TRBV12-3 or TRBV12-4 and TRBJ2-5; TRBD2 matches 8 bases. V shed 7 bases and J 1 base; nucleotides not matched to a gene: 11. This CDR3 is 16 amino acids long.

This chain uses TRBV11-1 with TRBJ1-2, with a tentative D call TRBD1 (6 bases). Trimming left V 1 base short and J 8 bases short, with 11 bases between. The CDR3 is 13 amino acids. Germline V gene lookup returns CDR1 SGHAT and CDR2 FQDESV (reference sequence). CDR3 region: CASSLGQAAGYTF. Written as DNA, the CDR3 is TGTGCCAGCAGCTTAGGACAGGCGGCCGGCTACACCTTC.

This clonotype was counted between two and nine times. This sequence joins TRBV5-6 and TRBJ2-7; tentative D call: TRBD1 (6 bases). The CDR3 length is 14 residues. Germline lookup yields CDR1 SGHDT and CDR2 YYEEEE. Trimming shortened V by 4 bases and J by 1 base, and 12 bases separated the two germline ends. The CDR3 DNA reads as TGTGCCAGCAGCATTCACAGGGATTCCTACGAGCAGTACTTC. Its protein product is CASSIHRDSYEQYF.

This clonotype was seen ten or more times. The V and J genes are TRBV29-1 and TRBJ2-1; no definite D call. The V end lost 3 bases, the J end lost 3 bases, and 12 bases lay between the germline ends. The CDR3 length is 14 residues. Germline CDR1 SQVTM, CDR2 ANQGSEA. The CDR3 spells CSVEAGNLYNEQFF. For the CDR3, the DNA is TGCAGCGTTGAGGCAGGTAACCTCTACAATGAGCAGTTCTTC.

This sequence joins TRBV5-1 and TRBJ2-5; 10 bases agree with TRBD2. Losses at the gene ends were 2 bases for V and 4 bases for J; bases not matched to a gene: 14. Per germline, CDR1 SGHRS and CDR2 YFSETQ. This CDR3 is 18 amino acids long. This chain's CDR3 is CASSLTSGTSLRGETQYF. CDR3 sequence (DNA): TGCGCCAGCAGCTTAACTAGCGGGACCTCCTTGCGGGGAGAGACCCAGTACTTC.

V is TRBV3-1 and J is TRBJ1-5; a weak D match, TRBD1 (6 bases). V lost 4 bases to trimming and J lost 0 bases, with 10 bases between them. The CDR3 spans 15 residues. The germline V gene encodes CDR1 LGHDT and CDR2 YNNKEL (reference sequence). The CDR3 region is CASSRGQFSNQPQHF. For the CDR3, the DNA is TGTGCCAGCAGCCGAGGACAGTTTAGCAATCAGCCCCAGCATTTT.

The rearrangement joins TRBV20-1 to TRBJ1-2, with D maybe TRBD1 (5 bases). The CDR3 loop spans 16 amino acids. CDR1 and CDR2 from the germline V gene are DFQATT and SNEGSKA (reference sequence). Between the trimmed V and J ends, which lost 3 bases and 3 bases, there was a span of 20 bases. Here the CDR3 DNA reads TGCAGTGCTAGGGGGGGTAGGGCGTCGGGTTACTATGGCTACACCTTC. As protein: CSARGGRASGYYGYTF.

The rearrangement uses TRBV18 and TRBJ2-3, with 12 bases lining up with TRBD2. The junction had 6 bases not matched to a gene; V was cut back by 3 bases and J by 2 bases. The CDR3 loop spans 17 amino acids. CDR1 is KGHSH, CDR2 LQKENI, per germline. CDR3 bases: TGTGCCAGCTCACCGCCGACTAGCGGGGGAGACACAGATACGCAGTATTTT. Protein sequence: CASSPPTSGGDTDTQYF.

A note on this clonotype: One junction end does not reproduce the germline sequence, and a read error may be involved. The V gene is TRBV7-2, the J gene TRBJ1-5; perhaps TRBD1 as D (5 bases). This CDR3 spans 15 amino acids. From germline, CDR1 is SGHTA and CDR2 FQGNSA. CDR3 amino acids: CASGLGAGTNQPQHF. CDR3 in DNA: TGTGCCAGCGGCTTAGGTGCAGGGACGAACCAGCCCCAGCATTTT.

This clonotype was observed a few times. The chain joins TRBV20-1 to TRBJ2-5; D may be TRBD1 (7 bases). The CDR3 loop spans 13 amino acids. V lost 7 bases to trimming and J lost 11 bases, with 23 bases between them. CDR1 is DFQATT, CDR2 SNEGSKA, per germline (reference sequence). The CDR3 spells CSVGGGDYNEQYF. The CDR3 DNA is TGCAGTGTCGGAGGGGGCGACTACAATGAGCAGTACTTC.

CDR3 DNA sequence: TGTGCCAGCAGTTTGACTAGCGGGGGAGGATACAATGAGCAGTACTTC. The encoded protein is CASSLTSGGGYNEQYF. This sequence joins TRBV12-3 or TRBV12-4 and TRBJ2-1; the match to TRBD2 covers 12 bases. The end of the DNA is better explained by TRBJ2-7, so the J call may be wrong. This CDR3 has 16 amino acids.

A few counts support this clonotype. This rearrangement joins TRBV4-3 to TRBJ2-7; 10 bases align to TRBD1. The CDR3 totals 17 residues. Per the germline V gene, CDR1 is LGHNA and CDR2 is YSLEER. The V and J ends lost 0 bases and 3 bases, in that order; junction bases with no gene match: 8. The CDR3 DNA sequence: TGCGCCAGCAGCCAAGATGTCCGGACAGGGGGACACTACGAGCAGTACTTC. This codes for CASSQDVRTGGHYEQYF.

As DNA, the CDR3 is TGTGCCAGCAGCTTAGAACCCAGCGGGGGGGCATCGGGGGAGCTGTTTTTT. It codes for CASSLEPSGGASGELFF. This sequence joins TRBV11-2 and TRBJ2-2; 10 bases line up with TRBD2. Germline-derived CDR1 and CDR2 are SGHAT and FQNNGV. CDR3 length equals 17 residues. After removal of 0 bases from V and 8 bases from J, the junction contained 9 bases not matched to a gene.